The 3 T cell receptor beta chains presented below share a single source sample, sequenced in a study of T cell repertoires in cytomegalovirus infection. TCRdb re-analysed the reads in MiXCR, keeping a single row per CDR3 protein. The sample carries fewer than 550,000 distinct CDR3 sequences, approximately 15% recorded once. The source material was CD8+ T cells from PBMCs. The receptor set was obtained from a human donor in good health (CMV status not recorded). Some clones in this sample may be carry-over from other donors' samples.

This clonotype occurred a few times. This chain uses TRBV20-1 with TRBJ2-1; D not resolved. Germline CDR1 DFQATT, CDR2 SNEGSKA (reference sequence). V was pared by 0 bases and J by 3 bases, with 15 bases between. CDR3 length: 16 amino acids. In DNA, the CDR3 is TGCAGTGCTAGAGATCCTCTACACCAACTCTACAATGAGCAGTTCTTC. Its translation: CSARDPLHQLYNEQFF.

This clonotype was detected ten times or more. The rearrangement joins TRBV11-3 to TRBJ2-7; 10 bases map to TRBD2. There are 17 residues in the CDR3. V was clipped by 0 bases and J by 5 bases; unmatched bases: 10. From germline, CDR1 is SGHNT and CDR2 YENEEA. The CDR3 here is CASSLEPSGSSTDEQYF. The DNA for the CDR3 is TGTGCCAGCAGCTTAGAACCTAGCGGGAGCAGTACCGACGAGCAGTACTTC.

This clonotype was observed many times. This chain connects TRBV27 to TRBJ1-2; 9 nucleotides line up with TRBD1. Germline V lookup: CDR1 MNHEY, CDR2 SMNVEV (reference sequence). V was pared by 2 bases and J by 8 bases, with 3 bases of the junction left unmatched. There are 13 residues in the CDR3. CDR3 in amino acids: CASSLGQGRGYTF. As DNA, the CDR3 is TGTGCCAGCAGTTTAGGACAGGGGCGAGGCTACACCTTC.